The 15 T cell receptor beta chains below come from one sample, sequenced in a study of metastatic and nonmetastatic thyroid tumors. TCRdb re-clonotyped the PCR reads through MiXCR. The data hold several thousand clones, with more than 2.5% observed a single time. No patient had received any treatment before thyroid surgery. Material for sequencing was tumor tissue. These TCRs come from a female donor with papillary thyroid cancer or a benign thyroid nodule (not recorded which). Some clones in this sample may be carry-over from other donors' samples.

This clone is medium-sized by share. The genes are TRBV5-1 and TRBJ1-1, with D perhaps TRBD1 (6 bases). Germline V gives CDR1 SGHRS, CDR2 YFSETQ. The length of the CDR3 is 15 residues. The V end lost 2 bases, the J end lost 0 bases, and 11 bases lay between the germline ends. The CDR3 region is CASSFEGGLNTEAFF. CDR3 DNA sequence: TGCGCCAGCAGCTTCGAAGGGGGACTGAACACTGAAGCTTTCTTT.

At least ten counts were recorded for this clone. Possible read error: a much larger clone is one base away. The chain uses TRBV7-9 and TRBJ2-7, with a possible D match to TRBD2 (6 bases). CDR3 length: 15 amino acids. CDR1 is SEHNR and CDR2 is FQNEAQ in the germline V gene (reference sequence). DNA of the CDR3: TGTGCCAGCAGCTTAGTTATATCAGGACTATACGGGCAGTACTTC. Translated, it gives CASSLVISGLYGQYF.

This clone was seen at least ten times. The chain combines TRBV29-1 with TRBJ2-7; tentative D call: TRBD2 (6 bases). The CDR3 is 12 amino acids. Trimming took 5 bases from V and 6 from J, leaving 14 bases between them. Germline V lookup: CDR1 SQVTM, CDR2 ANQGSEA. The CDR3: CSVSWAGGEQYF. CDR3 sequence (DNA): TGCAGCGTTTCCTGGGCCGGGGGCGAGCAGTACTTC.

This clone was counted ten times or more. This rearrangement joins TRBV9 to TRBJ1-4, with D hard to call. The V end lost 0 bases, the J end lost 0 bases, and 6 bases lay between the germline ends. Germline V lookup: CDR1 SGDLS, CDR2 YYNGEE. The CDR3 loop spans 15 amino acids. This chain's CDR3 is CASSVESATNEKLFF. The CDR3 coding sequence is TGTGCCAGCAGCGTAGAGTCGGCAACTAATGAAAAACTGTTTTTT.

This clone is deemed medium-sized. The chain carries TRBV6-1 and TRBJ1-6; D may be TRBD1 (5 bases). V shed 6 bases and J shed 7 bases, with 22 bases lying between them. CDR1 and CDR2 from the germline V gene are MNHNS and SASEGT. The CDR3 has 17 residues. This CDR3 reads CASRAPRSRVSNSPLHF. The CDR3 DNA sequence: TGTGCCAGCAGGGCCCCCCGCAGCAGGGTTTCCAATTCACCCCTCCACTTT.

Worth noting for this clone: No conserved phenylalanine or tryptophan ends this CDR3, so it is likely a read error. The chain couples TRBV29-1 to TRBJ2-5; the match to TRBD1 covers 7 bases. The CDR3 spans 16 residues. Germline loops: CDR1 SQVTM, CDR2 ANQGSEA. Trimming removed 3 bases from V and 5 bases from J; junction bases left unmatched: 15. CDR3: CSVDALRTGPRETQYS. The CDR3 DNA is TGCAGCGTTGATGCCCTCCGGACAGGCCCCCGGGAGACCCAGTACTCC.

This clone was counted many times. DNA of the CDR3: TGTGCCAGCAGCCAAGGAGACAGGGGGTACACTGAAGCTTTCTTT. This encodes CASSQGDRGYTEAFF. V gene TRBV3-1 combines with J gene TRBJ1-1; 9 nucleotides match TRBD1. The germline V gene encodes CDR1 LGHDT and CDR2 YNNKEL (reference sequence). The CDR3 consists of 15 residues. Germline trimming cut 1 base from V and 3 bases from J; bases unmatched to any gene: 3.

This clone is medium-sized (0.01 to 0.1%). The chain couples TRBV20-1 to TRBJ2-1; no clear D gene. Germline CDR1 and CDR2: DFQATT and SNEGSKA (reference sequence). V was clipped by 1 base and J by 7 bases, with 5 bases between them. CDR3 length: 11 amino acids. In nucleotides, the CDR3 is TGCAGTGCTAGAGTCCTGAATGAGCAGTTCTTC. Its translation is CSARVLNEQFF.

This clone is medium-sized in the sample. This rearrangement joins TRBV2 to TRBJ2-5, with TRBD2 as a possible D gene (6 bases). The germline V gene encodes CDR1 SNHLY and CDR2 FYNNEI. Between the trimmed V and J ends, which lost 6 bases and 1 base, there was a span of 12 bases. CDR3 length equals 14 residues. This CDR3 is CASSPSEIQETQYF. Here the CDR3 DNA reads TGTGCCAGCAGCCCTAGCGAAATCCAAGAGACCCAGTACTTC. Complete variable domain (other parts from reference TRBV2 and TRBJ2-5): EPEVTQTPSHQVTQMGQEVILRCVPISNHLYFYWYRQILGQKVEFLVSFYNNEISEKSEIFDDQFSVERPDGSNFTLKIRSTKLEDSAMYFCASSPSEIQETQYFGPGTRLLVL.

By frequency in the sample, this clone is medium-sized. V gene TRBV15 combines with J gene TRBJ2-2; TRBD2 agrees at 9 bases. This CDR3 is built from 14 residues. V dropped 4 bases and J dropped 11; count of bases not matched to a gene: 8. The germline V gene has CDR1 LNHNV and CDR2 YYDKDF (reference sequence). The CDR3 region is CATSKGGRGSELFF. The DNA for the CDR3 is TGTGCCACCAGCAAAGGCGGGAGGGGCTCTGAGCTGTTTTTT.

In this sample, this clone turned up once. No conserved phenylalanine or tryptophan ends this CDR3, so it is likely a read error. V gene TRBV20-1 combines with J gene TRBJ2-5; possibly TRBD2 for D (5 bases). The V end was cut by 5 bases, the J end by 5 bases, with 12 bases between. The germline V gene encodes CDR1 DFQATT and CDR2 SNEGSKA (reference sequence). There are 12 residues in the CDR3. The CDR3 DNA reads TGCAGTGCTCCTAGCAGGAGTGAGACCCAGTACTAC. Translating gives CSAPSRSETQYY.

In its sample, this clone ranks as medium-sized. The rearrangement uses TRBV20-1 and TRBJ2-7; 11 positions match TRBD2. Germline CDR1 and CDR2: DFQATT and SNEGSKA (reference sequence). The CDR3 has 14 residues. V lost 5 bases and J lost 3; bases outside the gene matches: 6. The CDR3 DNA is TGCAGTGCTGTACTTACTAGCGGGAGCTACGAGCAGTACTTC. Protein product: CSAVLTSGSYEQYF.

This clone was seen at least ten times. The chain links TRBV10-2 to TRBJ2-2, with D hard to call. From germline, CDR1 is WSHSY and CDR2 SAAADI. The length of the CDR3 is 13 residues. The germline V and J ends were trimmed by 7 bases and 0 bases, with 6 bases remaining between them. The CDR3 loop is CASIRANTGELFF. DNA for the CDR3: TGCGCCAGCATTCGAGCGAACACCGGGGAGCTGTTTTTT.

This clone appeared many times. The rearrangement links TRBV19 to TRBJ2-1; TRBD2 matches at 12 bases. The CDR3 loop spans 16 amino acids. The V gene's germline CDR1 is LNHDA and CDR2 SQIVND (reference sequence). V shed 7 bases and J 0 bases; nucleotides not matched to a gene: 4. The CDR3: CASTSGRESSYNEQFF. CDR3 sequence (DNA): TGTGCCAGTACTAGCGGGAGGGAAAGCTCCTACAATGAGCAGTTCTTC.

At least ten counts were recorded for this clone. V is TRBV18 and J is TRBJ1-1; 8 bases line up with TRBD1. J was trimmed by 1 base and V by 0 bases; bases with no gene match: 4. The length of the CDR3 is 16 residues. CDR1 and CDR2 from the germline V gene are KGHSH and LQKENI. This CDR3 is CASSPPIGQGNTEAFF. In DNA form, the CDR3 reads TGTGCCAGCTCACCACCGATCGGACAGGGGAACACTGAAGCTTTCTTT. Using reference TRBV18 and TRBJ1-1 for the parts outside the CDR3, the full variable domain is NAGVMQNPRHLVRRRGQEARLRCSPMKGHSHVYWYRQLPEEGLKFMVYLQKENIIDESGMPKERFSAEFPKEGPSILRIQQVVRGDSAAYFCASSPPIGQGNTEAFFGQGTRLTVV.